Below, 26 T cell receptor beta chains from the same sample are listed, as sequenced in a study of identical twins. TCRdb called the 5' RACE reads again in MiXCR, with one record for every CDR3 protein. The sample has some 230,000 distinct CDR3 sequences, around 6.5% seen once; the top ten hold less than 15%. These sequences were also reported in another study, on T cells expressing NK-cell markers.

Sequencing input: CD8+ T cells sorted from blood. The receptors originated from a woman aged 18-30 years in good health.

At least ten counts were recorded for this clonotype. The V call is TRBV4-3, the J call TRBJ2-7; possible D gene TRBD1, 6 bases. Per germline, CDR1 LGHNA and CDR2 YSLEER. The CDR3 totals 14 residues. V gave up 0 bases and J gave up 4 bases, with 10 bases separating them. CDR3: CASSQDPQGYEQYF. The CDR3 DNA reads TGCGCCAGCAGCCAAGATCCCCAGGGGTACGAGCAGTACTTC.

The chain recombines TRBV11-2 with TRBJ2-5, with 12 bases that match TRBD2. The V gene's germline CDR1 is SGHAT and CDR2 FQNNGV. Losses at the gene ends were 2 bases for V and 4 bases for J; bases not matched to a gene: 14. The length of the CDR3 is 19 residues. DNA of the CDR3: TGTGCCAGCAGCTTATTTTTCCTAGCGGGGGGGCGGTCGGGAGAGACCCAGTACTTC. Its protein product is CASSLFFLAGGRSGETQYF.

The chain carries TRBV15 and TRBJ2-1, with no clear D. Germline-derived CDR1 and CDR2 are LNHNV and YYDKDF (reference sequence). CDR3 length: 12 residues. Trimming stripped 2 bases from V and 6 bases from J, with 5 bases between. The CDR3 reads CATSRQSNEQFF. The CDR3 nucleotides are TGTGCCACCAGCAGACAATCCAATGAGCAGTTCTTC.

This clonotype was observed a few times. The chain is built from TRBV9 and TRBJ2-3; TRBD2 matches at 14 bases. Germline CDR1 SGDLS, CDR2 YYNGEE. V lost 0 bases, J lost 0 bases, and 3 bases stayed unmatched. The CDR3 runs to 18 residues. The CDR3 nucleotides are TGTGCCAGCAGCGTAGCGGGACTAGCGGGGGCTAGCACAGATACGCAGTATTTT. Its translation: CASSVAGLAGASTDTQYF. The full variable domain, in which reference TRBV9 and TRBJ2-3 provide the parts outside the CDR3, is DSGVTQTPKHLITATGQRVTLRCSPRSGDLSVYWYQQSLDQGLQFLIQYYNGEERAKGNILERFSAQQFPDLHSELNLSSLELGDSALYFCASSVAGLAGASTDTQYFGPGTRLTVL.

The chain recombines TRBV18 with TRBJ2-2; D is undetermined. The germline V gene encodes CDR1 KGHSH and CDR2 LQKENI. The CDR3 loop spans 16 amino acids. Trimming pared 0 bases from V and 2 bases from J, leaving 10 bases between. The CDR3 DNA reads TGTGCCAGCTCACCACCGCTAGAGCCCAACACCGGGGAGCTGTTTTTT. Translated: CASSPPLEPNTGELFF.

The sample holds a few counts of this clonotype. The V and J genes are TRBV6-5 and TRBJ1-6, with D hard to call. Trimming pared 2 bases from V and 2 bases from J, leaving 10 bases between. CDR1 and CDR2 (germline): MNHEY, SVGAGI. This CDR3 is 16 amino acids long. The CDR3 spells CASSYGENTYNSPLHF. The CDR3 nucleotides read TGTGCCAGCAGTTACGGGGAGAACACCTATAATTCACCCCTCCACTTT.

The chain carries TRBV20-1 and TRBJ2-1, with TRBD2 matching 13 bases. Trimming at V came to 4 bases and at J to 7 bases, leaving 7 bases not matched to a gene. The CDR3 runs to 15 residues. Germline V lookup: CDR1 DFQATT, CDR2 SNEGSKA (reference sequence). In DNA, the CDR3 is TGCAGTGCTAATCCGACTAGCGGGAGGTTGAATGAGCAGTTCTTC. Translation: CSANPTSGRLNEQFF.

This clonotype came up many times. The chain employs TRBV5-1 and TRBJ2-1; 12 bases fit TRBD2. V was pared by 2 bases and J by 0 bases, with 9 bases of the junction left unmatched. CDR1 and CDR2 (germline): SGHRS, YFSETQ. The CDR3 length is 19 residues. The CDR3 nucleotides are TGCGCCAGCAGCTTTTGGAGGACTAGCGGGGAGAGCTCCTACAATGAGCAGTTCTTC. It encodes CASSFWRTSGESSYNEQFF.

V and J are TRBV3-1 and TRBJ2-3; unclear D gene. There are 12 residues in the CDR3. Germline V CDR1 and CDR2: LGHDT, YNNKEL (reference sequence). V gave up 4 bases and J gave up 5 bases, with 7 bases separating them. The CDR3, as DNA: TGTGCCAGCAGCCCGAATGGAGATACGCAGTATTTT. Its protein is CASSPNGDTQYF.

The chain uses TRBV5-1 and TRBJ2-7; maybe TRBD1 (8 bases). Germline-derived CDR1 and CDR2 are SGHRS and YFSETQ. The CDR3 consists of 17 residues. The V end lost 4 bases, the J end lost 2 bases, and 22 bases lay between the germline ends. CDR3 sequence: CASSRIQYRGGTYEQYF. CDR3 nucleotide sequence: TGCGCCAGCAGCCGTATCCAATACAGGGGGGGAACCTACGAGCAGTACTTC. The complete variable domain, with remaining parts taken from reference TRBV5-1 and TRBJ2-7, reads KAGVTQTPRYLIKTRGQQVTLSCSPISGHRSVSWYQQTPGQGLQFLFEYFSETQRNKGNFPGRFSGRQFSNSRSEMNVSTLELGDSALYLCASSRIQYRGGTYEQYFGPGTRLTVT.

This clonotype was found a few times. The chain recombines TRBV2 with TRBJ2-1; 12 bases match TRBD1. Trimming at V came to 6 bases and at J to 8 bases, leaving 11 bases not matched to a gene. Germline values: CDR1 SNHLY, CDR2 FYNNEI. This CDR3 spans 16 amino acids. In DNA, the CDR3 is TGTGCCAGCAGATCTCCCGGGACAGGGGGCTGGTATGAGCAGTTCTTC. Translation gives CASRSPGTGGWYEQFF.

This clonotype has ten or more counts. This chain links TRBV9 with TRBJ2-1, with D tentatively TRBD2 (6 bases). CDR3 length: 15 residues. Per germline, CDR1 SGDLS and CDR2 YYNGEE. V shed 4 bases and J shed 1 base, with 12 bases lying between them. CDR3 nucleotides: TGTGCCAGCAGCCCGGAGGGTGAATCCTACAATGAGCAGTTCTTC. It yields the protein CASSPEGESYNEQFF.

This clonotype was counted only a few times. This chain connects TRBV12-3 or TRBV12-4 to TRBJ1-1, with no clear D. The CDR3 sequence is 14 residues long. V lost 6 bases and J 1 base, leaving 12 bases between the germline ends. The chain's CDR3 is CASSQSTENTEAFF. The CDR3 nucleotides are TGTGCCAGCAGCCAAAGTACGGAGAACACTGAAGCTTTCTTT.

The V and J genes are TRBV7-9 and TRBJ2-5; 7 nucleotides match TRBD1. The CDR3 totals 15 residues. V shed 3 bases and J 3 bases; nucleotides not matched to a gene: 7. Germline loops: CDR1 SEHNR, CDR2 FQNEAQ (reference sequence). Here the CDR3 reads CASSFSIGGKETQYF. The CDR3 DNA sequence: TGTGCCAGCAGCTTCTCGATAGGGGGCAAAGAGACCCAGTACTTC.

This clonotype has a handful of counts. CDR3 protein: CASSAEETQYF. In DNA, the CDR3 is TGTGCCAGCAGTGCTGAAGAGACCCAGTACTTC. V is TRBV2 and J is TRBJ2-5; D uncertain. CDR3 size: 11 residues. Trimming left V 4 bases short and J 3 bases short, with 3 bases between. Germline V lookup: CDR1 SNHLY, CDR2 FYNNEI.

V is TRBV7-9 and J is TRBJ1-1; perhaps TRBD1 as D (6 bases). The CDR3 has 14 residues. V shed 3 bases and J shed 1 base, with 9 bases lying between them. The V gene's germline CDR1 is SEHNR and CDR2 FQNEAQ (reference sequence). The CDR3 region is CASSFAGANTEAFF. DNA of the CDR3: TGTGCCAGCAGCTTTGCAGGGGCGAACACTGAAGCTTTCTTT.

The table lists this clonotype with a few counts. This chain uses TRBV6-1 with TRBJ2-7; 7 bases align to TRBD2. Germline V CDR1 and CDR2: MNHNS, SASEGT. CDR3 size: 13 residues. V trimming: 6 bases; J trimming: 5 bases; junction bases outside the gene matches: 7. The CDR3 sequence is CASSLGLEDEQYF. The CDR3, as DNA: TGTGCCAGCAGCCTAGGACTAGAAGACGAGCAGTACTTC.

This clonotype showed up just a few times. This sequence joins TRBV12-3 or TRBV12-4 and TRBJ2-1, with D unclear. The length of the CDR3 is 12 residues. V was trimmed by 4 bases and J by 9 bases, leaving 10 bases between them. CDR3 coding DNA: TGTGCCAGCAGTTCAGGCTCCGGTGAGCAGTTCTTC. Residues: CASSSGSGEQFF.

This clonotype was seen repeatedly, ten times or more. The rearrangement links TRBV20-1 to TRBJ2-7, with D unclear. The CDR3 has 10 amino acids. Germline lookup yields CDR1 DFQATT and CDR2 SNEGSKA (reference sequence). The V end was cut by 5 bases, the J end by 3 bases, with 5 bases between. The CDR3 loop reads CSAVDYEQYF. In DNA, the CDR3 is TGCAGTGCTGTTGACTACGAGCAGTACTTC.

V gene TRBV29-1 combines with J gene TRBJ2-5; D is unresolved. Trimming cost V 3 bases and J 9 bases, with 17 bases left between them. This CDR3 comprises 13 residues. The germline V gene encodes CDR1 SQVTM and CDR2 ANQGSEA. In nucleotides, the CDR3 is TGCAGCGTTGATTCGGTCCTCACAAGGCCCCAGTACTTC. This translates into CSVDSVLTRPQYF.

This clonotype was seen a handful of times. The chain joins TRBV6-1 to TRBJ1-6; 7 nucleotides line up with TRBD1. Germline values: CDR1 MNHNS, CDR2 SASEGT. This CDR3 has 18 residues. Trimming cost V 6 bases and J 10 bases; bases outside gene matches: 21. The CDR3 nucleotides are TGTGCCAGCAGCCTGGCGAGCGAACTCGGCAGGGGGTTCTCACCCCTCCACTTT. Protein sequence: CASSLASELGRGFSPLHF.

At least ten counts were recorded for this clonotype. The chain links TRBV7-2 to TRBJ2-3; 11 bases are a match to TRBD2. The J segment lost 5 bases and the V segment lost 8 bases, leaving 12 bases of the junction unmatched. The CDR3 extends over 16 amino acids. CDR1 and CDR2 (germline): SGHTA, FQGNSA. Here the CDR3 reads CASAPISSGREDTQYF. The DNA of the CDR3 is TGTGCCAGCGCCCCCATCAGTAGCGGGAGGGAAGATACGCAGTATTTT. Full variable domain (missing parts from reference TRBV7-2 and TRBJ2-3): GAGVSQSPSNKVTEKGKDVELRCDPISGHTALYWYRQSLGQGLEFLIYFQGNSAPDKSGLPSDRFSAERTGGSVSTLTIQRTQQEDSAVYLCASAPISSGREDTQYFGPGTRLTVL.

The chain is built from TRBV30 and TRBJ2-1; 10 positions match TRBD2. Germline V lookup: CDR1 GTSNPN, CDR2 SVGIG (reference sequence). The CDR3 contains 15 residues. Germline trimming cut 5 bases from V and 10 bases from J; bases unmatched to any gene: 14. The CDR3 here is CAWEGVGLALREQFF. The CDR3 bases are TGTGCCTGGGAGGGGGTGGGACTAGCGTTAAGGGAGCAGTTCTTC.

This clonotype was picked up many times. The chain uses TRBV7-9 and TRBJ2-1; TRBD2 agrees at 12 bases. The CDR3 contains 15 residues. Trimming removed 1 base from V and 9 bases from J; junction bases left unmatched: 4. Per germline, CDR1 SEHNR and CDR2 FQNEAQ (reference sequence). The DNA of the CDR3 is TGTGCCAGCAGCTTAGTCGTGGGACTAGCGGGTGAGCAGTTCTTC. It encodes CASSLVVGLAGEQFF.

This clonotype has more than one count but fewer than ten. A junction end diverges from the germline sequence, so it may reflect a read error. The V and J genes are TRBV5-6 and TRBJ1-2, with TRBD1 matching over 10 bases. The germline V gene encodes CDR1 SGHDT and CDR2 YYEEEE. CDR3 length: 14 residues. The CDR3 bases are TGTGCCAACAGCTCCGGGACAGGGGTGTTTGGCTACACCTTC. Translation gives CANSSGTGVFGYTF.

The V call is TRBV20-1, the J call TRBJ2-7, with 9 bases lining up with TRBD1. The junction had 5 bases not matched to a gene; V was cut back by 1 base and J by 1 base. The CDR3 has 15 amino acids. Germline V gene sequence: CDR1 DFQATT, CDR2 SNEGSKA (reference sequence). CDR3 nucleotide sequence: TGCAGTGCTAGAGCCCGGGACAGGGCGTCCTACGAGCAGTACTTC. Protein: CSARARDRASYEQYF.